These 16 T cell receptor beta chains came from one sample sequenced in a study of T cells in Graves' hyperthyroidism and ophthalmopathy. Amplification of TCR beta CDR3 regions was performed using RNA transcripts as template. When the TCR CDR3 underwent first-round RT-PCR, the HTBI primer set was used. A single record per CDR3 protein comes from TCRdb applying MiXCR to the multiplex PCR reads. The sample gives about 360,000 distinct CDR3 sequences, roughly 19% of which show up once; about 3.5% is in the top ten. Input material: blood. Source of these receptors: a woman aged 18-30 years with Graves' hyperthyroidism.

This clonotype occurred many times. The chain has TRBV6-5 and TRBJ1-1; D call uncertain. Trimming removed 4 bases at V and 6 bases at J, with 18 bases between. Germline values: CDR1 MNHEY, CDR2 SVGAGI. The CDR3 spans 15 residues. CDR3 in amino acids: CASSFRNSAIAEAFF. The CDR3 region has the DNA TGTGCCAGCAGTTTCCGGAACTCTGCGATCGCTGAAGCTTTCTTT.

In this sample, this clonotype turned up many times. The genes are TRBV5-1 and TRBJ1-5; D is undetermined. Trimming took 0 bases from V and 0 from J, leaving 7 bases between them. The CDR3 extends over 15 amino acids. In germline, CDR1 is SGHRS, CDR2 YFSETQ. The CDR3 reads CASSLEGYSNQPQHF. In DNA form, the CDR3 reads TGCGCCAGCAGCTTGGAGGGCTATAGCAATCAGCCCCAGCATTTT.

This clonotype has ten or more counts. The genes are TRBV15 and TRBJ2-2; 7 bases are a match to TRBD2. V trimming: 8 bases; J trimming: 4 bases; junction bases outside the gene matches: 7. From germline, CDR1 is LNHNV and CDR2 YYDKDF (reference sequence). The CDR3 sequence is 14 residues long. The CDR3 coding sequence is TGTGCCACCGGGGGGGAGCAGTTCACCGGGGAGCTGTTTTTT. Its translation is CATGGEQFTGELFF.

This clonotype was observed many times. This chain links TRBV20-1 with TRBJ2-7; D possibly corresponds to TRBD2 (7 bases). This CDR3 is built from 14 residues. The V gene lost 3 bases and the J gene lost 5 bases, with 17 bases spanning the gap. Per the germline V gene, CDR1 is DFQATT and CDR2 is SNEGSKA (reference sequence). The CDR3 reads CSARRAGAVDEQYF. Written as DNA, the CDR3 is TGCAGTGCTAGGAGGGCGGGGGCGGTGGACGAGCAGTACTTC.

This clonotype was picked up a small number of times. This rearrangement joins TRBV6-1 to TRBJ2-5, with 7 nucleotides matching TRBD2. The CDR3 has 11 residues. The ends lost 7 bases at V and 9 bases at J; junction bases unmatched: 5. Germline CDR1 MNHNS, CDR2 SASEGT. The CDR3 loop reads CASTGGGAQYF. The CDR3 DNA sequence: TGTGCCAGCACTGGGGGAGGGGCCCAGTACTTC.

This clonotype was found many times. The chain recombines TRBV15 with TRBJ2-4, with 7 bases matching TRBD1. The CDR3 covers 18 residues. Trimming cost V 3 bases and J 2 bases; bases outside gene matches: 13. The germline CDR1 and CDR2 sequences are LNHNV and YYDKDF (reference sequence). The CDR3 reads CATSSVQRQGWPKNIQYF. The CDR3 DNA is TGTGCCACCAGCAGCGTACAGCGACAGGGATGGCCCAAAAACATTCAGTACTTC.

This clonotype occurred many times. The chain recombines TRBV4-2 with TRBJ2-2, with D perhaps matching TRBD2 (5 bases). Germline assignment: CDR1 LGHNA and CDR2 YNFKEQ. V shed 8 bases and J shed 10 bases, with 11 bases lying between them. The CDR3 is 11 residues long. CDR3 protein: CASAQEEELFF. The CDR3 DNA reads TGTGCCAGCGCTCAGGAGGAGGAGCTGTTTTTT.

This clonotype showed up just a few times. V usage is TRBV29-1 and J usage is TRBJ1-1; D is uncertain. Germline-derived CDR1 and CDR2 are SQVTM and ANQGSEA. Trimming stripped 0 bases from V and 7 bases from J, with 9 bases between. This CDR3 is 12 amino acids long. The CDR3 DNA is TGCAGCGTTGAAGATAAGGGTCATGAAGCTTTCTTT. It specifies CSVEDKGHEAFF.

The chain is built from TRBV30 and TRBJ1-1; possible D gene TRBD1, 6 bases. Looked up from germline, CDR1 is GTSNPN and CDR2 is SVGIG (reference sequence). V lost 2 bases to trimming and J lost 4 bases, with 17 bases between them. CDR3 size: 15 residues. The CDR3 sequence is CAWSLGGHGGTEAFF. DNA of the CDR3: TGTGCCTGGAGTCTCGGGGGCCACGGGGGCACTGAAGCTTTCTTT.

This clonotype was picked up many times. The gene calls are TRBV6-5 and TRBJ1-1; TRBD1 is a possible D gene (6 bases). V dropped 6 bases and J dropped 6 bases, with 14 bases sitting between them. The CDR3 has 13 residues. Germline V gene sequence: CDR1 MNHEY, CDR2 SVGAGI. The CDR3 DNA sequence: TGTGCCAGCAGCATAAACAGGGAGGCTGAAGCTTTCTTT. Protein: CASSINREAEAFF.

The chain has TRBV7-3 and TRBJ1-2, with a weak D call TRBD1 (6 bases). The CDR3 consists of 15 residues. In germline, CDR1 is SGHTA, CDR2 FQGTGA. Trimming removed 2 bases from V and 4 bases from J, with 14 bases in between. In nucleotides, the CDR3 is TGTGCCAGCAGCTTATGGCGGGGGGGCATCTATGGCTACACCTTC. Amino acid sequence: CASSLWRGGIYGYTF.

V usage is TRBV12-3 or TRBV12-4 and J usage is TRBJ1-2; D remains ambiguous. Trimming took off 1 base at V and 4 bases at J, with 13 bases between the two ends. The CDR3 loop spans 15 amino acids. In DNA, the CDR3 is TGTGCCAGCAGTTTAGGGTACAGTGGGATCTATGGCTACACCTTC. Amino acids: CASSLGYSGIYGYTF.

This clonotype was recorded many times. The chain employs TRBV20-1 and TRBJ2-5; D perhaps matches TRBD2 (6 bases). The CDR3 runs to 14 residues. Germline V gene lookup returns CDR1 DFQATT and CDR2 SNEGSKA (reference sequence). Trimming left V 3 bases short and J 5 bases short, with 16 bases between. CDR3 residues: CSARRDGTRETQYF. The CDR3, as DNA: TGCAGTGCTAGGCGGGACGGAACGAGGGAGACCCAGTACTTC.

This clonotype was observed many times. This sequence joins TRBV2 and TRBJ2-7; TRBD2 agrees at 12 bases. This CDR3 region has 13 residues. Germline V gene sequence: CDR1 SNHLY, CDR2 FYNNEI. Trimming took 7 bases from V and 9 from J; bases not matched to a gene: 7. CDR3 nucleotide sequence: TGTGCCAGCACCGAGACTAGCGGGAGTTGGCAGTACTTC. Protein: CASTETSGSWQYF.

This clonotype was detected ten times or more. The rearrangement uses TRBV2 and TRBJ1-2; D is unclear. The CDR3 consists of 14 residues. Trimming cost V 7 bases and J 4 bases, with 16 bases left between them. CDR1 and CDR2 from the germline V gene are SNHLY and FYNNEI. The CDR3 bases are TGTGCCAGCATCGACCGAGCAGCGCCCTATGGCTACACCTTC. It codes for CASIDRAAPYGYTF.

The table lists this clonotype with many counts. The chain carries TRBV7-9 and TRBJ1-5, with 10 nucleotides matching TRBD1. Per the germline V gene, CDR1 is SEHNR and CDR2 is FQNEAQ (reference sequence). V lost 4 bases to trimming and J lost 9 bases; unmatched junction nucleotides: 9. The CDR3 contains 15 residues. In DNA, the CDR3 is TGTGCCAGCAGCTCCGGGGGACAGGGGACCGTGCCCCAGCATTTT. It encodes CASSSGGQGTVPQHF. The full variable domain, in which reference TRBV7-9 and TRBJ1-5 provide the parts outside the CDR3, is DTGVSQNPRHKITKRGQNVTFRCDPISEHNRLYWYRQTLGQGPEFLTYFQNEAQLEKSRLLSDRFSAERPKGSFSTLEIQRTEQGDSAMYLCASSSGGQGTVPQHFGDGTRLSIL.